Listed here are 13 T cell receptor beta chains from one sample, sequenced in a study of blood T cell repertoires in COVID-19 (dated by TCRdb to 2019 to 2021). Libraries came from the immunoSEQ multiplex PCR assay. TCRdb obtained this table from immuneACCESS and retained in-frame rearrangements with V and J assigned. These tables miss some clones; where compared with another copy, unresolved V genes account for less than half of the shortfall, and the remainder is unexplained. The sample records some 110,000 clones, around four fifths of which are singletons. The ten largest make up around 8% of the sample. The specimen sequenced was peripheral blood. All receptors come from a man between 70 and 80 years old with acute or convalescent COVID-19.

The gene calls are TRBV29-1 and TRBJ1-5; the D gene is possibly TRBD1 (5 bases). Germline CDR1 is SQVTM and CDR2 is ANQGSEA. The V end was cut by 5 bases, the J end by 2 bases, with 10 bases between. CDR3 length equals 13 residues. CDR3 sequence (DNA): TGCAGCGTTTTGGGGGGAGGCAATCAGCCCCAGCATTTT. It encodes CSVLGGGNQPQHF.

The gene calls are TRBV10-3 and TRBJ2-7; TRBD2 matches at 7 bases. The CDR3 covers 14 residues. Trimming took 6 bases from V and 3 from J; bases not matched to a gene: 8. Germline-derived CDR1 and CDR2 are ENHRY and SYGVKD. CDR3 nucleotide sequence: TGTGCCATCAGACCGGGAGGCCAGATCTACGAGCAGTACTTC. Translation: CAIRPGGQIYEQYF.

The chain joins TRBV3-1 (or the pseudogene TRBV3-2) to TRBJ2-1; D unresolved. Germline CDR1 is LGHDT and CDR2 is YNNKEL (reference sequence). The V gene lost 0 bases and the J gene lost 9 bases, with 12 bases spanning the gap. The CDR3 spans 14 residues. Here the CDR3 reads CASSQDSYEAEQFF. CDR3 sequence (DNA): TGTGCCAGCAGCCAAGATAGCTACGAGGCTGAGCAGTTCTTC.

The V gene is TRBV10-3, the J gene TRBJ1-4; TRBD1 aligns across 9 bases. This CDR3 has 20 amino acids. Trimming at V came to 2 bases and at J to 0 bases, leaving 13 bases not matched to a gene. Germline CDR1 is ENHRY and CDR2 is SYGVKD. As DNA, the CDR3 is TGTGCCATCAGTGAGCCTGTCCCGGGACAGGGACCGGCAACTAATGAAAAACTGTTTTTT. Protein product: CAISEPVPGQGPATNEKLFF.

V gene TRBV9 combines with J gene TRBJ2-3; a weak D match, TRBD2 (5 bases). Germline V gene sequence: CDR1 SGDLS, CDR2 YYNGEE. This CDR3 spans 13 amino acids. Trimming took 3 bases from V and 0 from J, leaving 5 bases between them. CDR3 coding DNA: TGTGCCAGCAGCGGAGGGAGCACAGATACGCAGTATTTT. Encoded protein: CASSGGSTDTQYF.

The rearrangement links TRBV3-1 (or the pseudogene TRBV3-2) to TRBJ2-2, with TRBD1 identical over 7 bases. The CDR3 is 16 amino acids. Germline lookup yields CDR1 LGHDT and CDR2 YNNKEL (reference sequence). V shed 4 bases and J 5 bases; nucleotides not matched to a gene: 10. CDR3 sequence (DNA): TGTGCCAGCAGCCCACAGGGGACGAAAAGGACCGGGGAGCTGTTTTTT. The encoded protein is CASSPQGTKRTGELFF.

This chain joins TRBV5-1 and TRBJ2-5, with 7 nucleotides matching TRBD2. The trim removed 5 bases at V and 1 base at J, leaving 5 bases unmatched. CDR3 length: 14 amino acids. Germline assignment: CDR1 SGHRS and CDR2 YFSETQ. CDR3 sequence (DNA): TGCGCCAGCAGGAAGCGGGGTCCCCAAGAGACCCAGTACTTC. Protein product: CASRKRGPQETQYF.

Comments on this clone: The junction differs from germline at one of its ends, possibly a read error. The chain links TRBV15 to TRBJ2-3; 11 nucleotides line up with TRBD2. The germline V gene encodes CDR1 LNHNV and CDR2 YYDKDF (reference sequence). The CDR3 length is 18 residues. The CDR3 DNA is TGTGCCATCAGCAGAGGGGAACTACTAGCGGGAGCGGGAGATACGCAGTATTTT. This codes for CAISRGELLAGAGDTQYF.

The chain carries TRBV7-2 and TRBJ1-3, with unresolved D. V dropped 1 base and J dropped 0 bases, with 10 bases sitting between them. The germline V gene has CDR1 SGHTA and CDR2 FQGNSA. The CDR3 spans 16 residues. CDR3 amino acids: CASSLELRSSGNTIYF. The DNA for the CDR3 is TGTGCCAGCAGCTTAGAGCTGAGGAGCTCTGGAAACACCATATATTTT.

DNA of the CDR3: TGTGCCAGCAGTTACTCCGGCAGGGGGCGGAACACTGAAGCTTTCTTT. This translates into CASSYSGRGRNTEAFF. This chain joins TRBV6-6 and TRBJ1-1; 8 bases align to TRBD1. J was trimmed by 1 base and V by 0 bases; bases with no gene match: 4. The CDR3 loop spans 16 amino acids. Germline loops: CDR1 MNHNY, CDR2 SVGAGI (reference sequence).

The sample holds a few counts of this clone. CDR3 residues: CASRAGGQSYGYTF. The CDR3 DNA is TGTGCCAGCCGCGCAGGGGGACAGAGCTATGGCTACACCTTC. The chain combines TRBV5-4 with TRBJ1-2; TRBD1 matches at 7 bases. Losses at the gene ends were 7 bases for V and 4 bases for J; bases not matched to a gene: 10. Germline V gene data show CDR1 as SGHNT and CDR2 as YYREEE (reference sequence). The CDR3 length is 14 residues.

Note on this clone: Other DNA sequences of this sample code for an identical CDR3. The chain carries TRBV3-1 (or the pseudogene TRBV3-2) and TRBJ2-1; D unclear. The CDR3 has 12 amino acids. V was cut by 1 base and J by 7 bases, with 5 bases left in between. Germline V gene sequence: CDR1 LGHDT, CDR2 YNNKEL (reference sequence). The CDR3 sequence is CASSQVINEQFF. The CDR3, as DNA: TGTGCCAGCAGCCAAGTAATAAATGAGCAGTTCTTC.

On this clone: Other nucleotide sequences from this sample produce the same CDR3. The rearrangement links TRBV19 to TRBJ2-3; D remains unclear. The CDR3 totals 11 residues. Germline V gives CDR1 LNHDA, CDR2 SQIVND (reference sequence). The ends were cut back, 3 bases at V and 5 bases at J, with 3 bases in the middle. DNA of the CDR3: TGTGCCAGTAGTATCTTAGATACGCAGTATTTT. Translating it yields CASSILDTQYF.